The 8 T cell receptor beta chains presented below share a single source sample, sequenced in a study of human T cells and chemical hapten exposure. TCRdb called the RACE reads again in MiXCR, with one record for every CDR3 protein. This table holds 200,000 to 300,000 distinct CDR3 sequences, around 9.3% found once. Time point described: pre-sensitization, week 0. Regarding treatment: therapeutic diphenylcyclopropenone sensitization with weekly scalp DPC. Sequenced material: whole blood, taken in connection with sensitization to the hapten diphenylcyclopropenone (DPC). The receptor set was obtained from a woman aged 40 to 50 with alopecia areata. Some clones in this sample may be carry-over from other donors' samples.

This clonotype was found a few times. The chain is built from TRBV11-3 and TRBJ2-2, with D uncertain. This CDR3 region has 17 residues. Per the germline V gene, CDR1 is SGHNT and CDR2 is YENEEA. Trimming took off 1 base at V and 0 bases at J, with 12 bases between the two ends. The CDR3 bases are TGTGCCAGCAGCTTAGTTTCCAGGTATCCGAACACCGGGGAGCTGTTTTTT. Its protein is CASSLVSRYPNTGELFF.

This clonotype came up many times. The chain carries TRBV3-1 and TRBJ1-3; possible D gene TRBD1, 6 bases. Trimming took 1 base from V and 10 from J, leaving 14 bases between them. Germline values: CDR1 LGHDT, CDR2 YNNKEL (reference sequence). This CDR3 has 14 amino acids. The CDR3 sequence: CASSQVGALRTIYF. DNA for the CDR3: TGTGCCAGCAGCCAAGTGGGGGCTCTTCGTACCATATATTTT. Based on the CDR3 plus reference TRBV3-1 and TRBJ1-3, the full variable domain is DTAVSQTPKYLVTQMGNDKSIKCEQNLGHDTMYWYKQDSKKFLKIMFSYNNKELIINETVPNRFSPKSPDKAHLNLHINSLELGDSAVYFCASSQVGALRTIYFGEGSWLTVV.

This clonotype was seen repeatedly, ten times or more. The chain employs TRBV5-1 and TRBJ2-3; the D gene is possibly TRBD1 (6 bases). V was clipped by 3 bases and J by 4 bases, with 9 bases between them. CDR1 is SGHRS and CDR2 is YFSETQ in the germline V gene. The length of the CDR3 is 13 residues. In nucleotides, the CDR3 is TGCGCCAGCAGCTGGGACAATGCAGATACGCAGTATTTT. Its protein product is CASSWDNADTQYF.

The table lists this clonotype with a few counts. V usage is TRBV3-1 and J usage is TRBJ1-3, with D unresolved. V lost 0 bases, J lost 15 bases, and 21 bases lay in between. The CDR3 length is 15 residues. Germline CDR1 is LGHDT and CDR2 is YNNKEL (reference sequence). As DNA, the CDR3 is TGTGCCAGCAGCCAAGATCACAGTACGGCGGCCCATGGATATTTT. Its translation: CASSQDHSTAAHGYF. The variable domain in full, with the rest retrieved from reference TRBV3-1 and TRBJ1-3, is DTAVSQTPKYLVTQMGNDKSIKCEQNLGHDTMYWYKQDSKKFLKIMFSYNNKELIINETVPNRFSPKSPDKAHLNLHINSLELGDSAVYFCASSQDHSTAAHGYFGEGSWLTVV.

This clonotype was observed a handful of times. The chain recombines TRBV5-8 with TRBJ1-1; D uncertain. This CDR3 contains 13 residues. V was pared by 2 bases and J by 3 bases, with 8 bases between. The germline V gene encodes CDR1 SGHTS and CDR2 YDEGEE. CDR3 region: CASSFPRHTEAFF. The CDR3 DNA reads TGTGCCAGCAGCTTTCCGAGGCACACTGAAGCTTTCTTT.

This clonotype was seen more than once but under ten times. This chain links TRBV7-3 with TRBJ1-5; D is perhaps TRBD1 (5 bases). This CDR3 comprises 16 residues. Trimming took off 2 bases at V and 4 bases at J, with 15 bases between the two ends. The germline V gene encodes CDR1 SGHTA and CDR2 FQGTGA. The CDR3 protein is CASSLAVGAANQPQHF. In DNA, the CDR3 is TGTGCCAGCAGCTTAGCGGTAGGGGCGGCTAATCAGCCCCAGCATTTT.

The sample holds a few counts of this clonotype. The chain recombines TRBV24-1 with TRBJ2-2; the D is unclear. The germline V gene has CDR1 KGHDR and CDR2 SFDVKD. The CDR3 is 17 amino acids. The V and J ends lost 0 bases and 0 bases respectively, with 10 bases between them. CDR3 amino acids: CATSDLHLTTNTGELFF. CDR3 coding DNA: TGTGCCACCAGTGATTTGCATTTGACCACGAACACCGGGGAGCTGTTTTTT.

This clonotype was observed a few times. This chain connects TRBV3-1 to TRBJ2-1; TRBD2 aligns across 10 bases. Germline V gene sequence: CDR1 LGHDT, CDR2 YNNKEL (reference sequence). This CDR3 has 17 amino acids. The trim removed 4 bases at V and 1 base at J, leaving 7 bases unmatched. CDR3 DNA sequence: TGTGCCAGCAGCCCCCAGAGGACTAGCGGATCCTACAATGAGCAGTTCTTC. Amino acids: CASSPQRTSGSYNEQFF.